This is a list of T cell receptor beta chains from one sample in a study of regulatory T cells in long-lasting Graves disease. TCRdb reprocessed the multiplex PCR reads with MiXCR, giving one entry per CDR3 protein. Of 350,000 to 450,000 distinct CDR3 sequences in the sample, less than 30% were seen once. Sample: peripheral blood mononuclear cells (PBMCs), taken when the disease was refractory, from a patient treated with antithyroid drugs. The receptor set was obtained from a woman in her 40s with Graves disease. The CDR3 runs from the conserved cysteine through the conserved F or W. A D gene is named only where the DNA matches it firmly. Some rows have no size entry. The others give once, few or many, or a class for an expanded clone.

CDR3: CASTKGGEGETQYF
DNA: TGTGCCAGCACCAAGGGGGGGGAGGGGGAGACCCAGTACTTC
D: .
J: TRBJ2-5
V: TRBV28
size: many

CDR3: CASSTDLRFAGNTIYF
DNA: TGTGCCAGCAGCACGGACTTGAGGTTTGCTGGAAACACCATATATTTT
D: .
J: TRBJ1-3
V: TRBV11-2
size: few

CDR3: CASSEAGGNTEAFF
DNA: TGTGCCAGCAGTGAAGCTGGGGGAAACACTGAAGCTTTCTTT
D: .
J: TRBJ1-1
V: TRBV6-1
size: few

CDR3: CAISEQGAPNTGELFF
DNA: TGTGCCATCAGCGAGCAGGGAGCTCCGAACACCGGGGAGCTGTTTTTT
D: .
J: TRBJ2-2
V: TRBV10-3
size: .

CDR3: CASSQTTGWSSYEQYF
DNA: TGTGCCAGCAGCCAGACGACAGGGTGGAGCTCCTACGAGCAGTACTTC
D: TRBD1
J: TRBJ2-7
V: TRBV3-1
size: few

CDR3: CASSLRTSSTYEQYF
DNA: TGTGCCAGCAGCTTACGTACTAGCTCCACCTACGAGCAGTACTTC
D: .
J: TRBJ2-7
V: TRBV7-2
size: many

CDR3: CASSLRRYYEQYF
DNA: TGTGCCAGCAGTTTACGCAGGTACTACGAGCAGTACTTC
D: .
J: TRBJ2-7
V: TRBV28
size: many

CDR3: CASSEQSGQGIETQYF
DNA: TGTGCCAGCAGTGAACAATCGGGACAGGGTATCGAGACCCAGTACTTC
D: TRBD1
J: TRBJ2-5
V: TRBV6-4
size: .

CDR3: CASSLESTANTEAFF
DNA: TGCGCCAGCAGCCTAGAGAGTACAGCGAACACTGAAGCTTTCTTT
D: .
J: TRBJ1-1
V: TRBV5-1
size: many

CDR3: CASGMAENTEAFF
DNA: TGTGCCAGTGGGATGGCAGAAAACACTGAAGCTTTCTTT
D: .
J: TRBJ1-1
V: TRBV12-3/TRBV12-4
size: .

CDR3: CASGAGTEEFF
DNA: TGTGCCAGCGGAGCGGGTACTGAGGAGTTCTTC
D: .
J: TRBJ2-1
V: TRBV2
size: .

CDR3: CAMPNTEAFF
DNA: TGTGCCATGCCCAACACTGAAGCTTTCTTT
D: .
J: TRBJ1-1
V: TRBV3-1
size: .

CDR3: CSARDPAGTGAGTEAFF
DNA: TGCAGTGCTAGAGACCCTGCCGGGACAGGAGCGGGTACTGAAGCTTTCTTT
D: TRBD1
J: TRBJ1-1
V: TRBV20-1
size: few

CDR3: CASSKTPTNEKLFF
DNA: TGTGCCAGTAGTAAGACTCCAACTAATGAAAAACTGTTTTTT
D: .
J: TRBJ1-4
V: TRBV19
size: .

CDR3: CASSWVAGELFF
DNA: TGTGCCAGCTCATGGGTAGCCGGGGAGCTGTTTTTT
D: .
J: TRBJ2-2
V: TRBV28
size: many

CDR3: CATSGGGSQETQYF
DNA: TGTGCCACCAGTGGGGGGGGATCACAAGAGACCCAGTACTTC
D: TRBD2
J: TRBJ2-5
V: TRBV24-1
size: many

CDR3: CATSRDREETQYF
DNA: TGTGCCACCAGCAGAGACAGAGAAGAGACCCAGTACTTC
D: .
J: TRBJ2-5
V: TRBV15
size: many

CDR3: CSARDGQGVDYGYTF
DNA: TGCAGTGCTAGAGATGGGCAGGGGGTTGACTATGGCTACACCTTC
D: TRBD1
J: TRBJ1-2
V: TRBV20-1
size: many

CDR3: CASSRGEHEQYF
DNA: TGTGCCAGCAGTCGAGGGGAACACGAGCAGTACTTC
D: .
J: TRBJ2-7
V: TRBV12-3/TRBV12-4
size: many

CDR3: CASRERGRSRGYTF
DNA: TGTGCCAGCAGGGAGAGGGGGCGCAGCAGGGGCTACACCTTC
D: TRBD1
J: TRBJ1-2
V: TRBV28
size: few

CDR3: CASSLAKRAGANVLTF
DNA: TGTGCCAGCAGCTTAGCTAAGAGAGCTGGGGCCAACGTCCTGACTTTC
D: .
J: TRBJ2-6
V: TRBV7-8
size: .

CDR3: CASSTGPSSPGANVLTF
DNA: TGTGCCAGCAGTACAGGGCCTTCGAGCCCTGGGGCCAACGTCCTGACTTTC
D: .
J: TRBJ2-6
V: TRBV28
size: many

CDR3: CASRGVDTGELFF
DNA: TGTGCCAGCAGGGGCGTCGACACCGGGGAGCTGTTTTTT
D: .
J: TRBJ2-2
V: TRBV11-2
size: many

CDR3: CASSPPGQRYDEQFF
DNA: TGTGCCAGCAGTCCCCCGGGACAACGATACGATGAGCAGTTCTTC
D: .
J: TRBJ2-1
V: TRBV28
size: .

CDR3: CSARRGLKFRFTEAFF
DNA: TGCAGTGCCCGACGGGGCTTGAAGTTCCGGTTCACTGAAGCTTTCTTT
D: .
J: TRBJ1-1
V: TRBV20-1
size: many